This T cell receptor (beta chain) was obtained from a study of blood T cell repertoires in COVID-19. Overall study context: Sites across the United States, Italy and Spain contributed samples from acute and convalescent COVID-19. Nucleic acid was either cDNA or gDNA, and it came from T cells, B-cell-depleted T cells, or PBMCs.

The CDR3 runs to 12 residues. The V gene's germline CDR1 is KGHSH and CDR2 LQKENI. V was clipped by 3 bases and J by 2 bases, with 3 bases between them. Original handling: Using reference gene primer amplification, nucleated cell counts were estimated. Here immunoSEQ multiplex PCR was the method, and the copy in TCRdb shows in-frame clones only, minus some. That table is the source of V, J and clone size, and D and trimming were worked out from the DNA. This repertoire shows approximately 200,000 clones, 70% to 90% found once; its top ten account for about 4.8%. This clone was counted between two and nine times.

The receptor was isolated from a man aged 45-65 years with acute or convalescent COVID-19. V and J are TRBV18 and TRBJ2-3; D call uncertain. The sample taken for sequencing was peripheral blood. The CDR3 sequence is CASSPFTDTQYF. The CDR3 nucleotides read TGTGCCAGCTCACCCTTCACAGATACGCAGTATTTT.